Given below is one T cell receptor beta chain in context. Its antigen is not yet known. Base qualities are not recorded, but no much larger clone differs from it by a single base. The sample is drawn from a study of T-cell reconstitution after alpha-beta-depleted transplantation in children (dated by TCRdb to 2016 to 2017). Regarding the complete study: Using TCR repertoire profiling, the study followed T-cell immune reconstitution in a quantitative way in children after TCRalphabeta/CD19-depleted allogeneic hematopoietic cell transplantation.

The CDR3 holds 17 amino acids from the cysteine to the phenylalanine. The read is trimmed to its CDR3 DNA, 51 bases read in frame from base 1. The V and J ends are trimmed by 2 bases and 3 bases, leaving 19 bases between them. CDR1 and CDR2 were assigned from the germline V gene (reference sequence) as SEHNR and FQNEAQ. Library creation used PCR. The sequencer was an Illumina HiSeq 2500. To normalize quantification of the TCRbeta repertoire, the TCR libraries were built with molecular barcoding that relied on unique molecular identifiers. TCRdb handled the public reads itself, with Q25 trimming in fastp and clone calling in MiXCR, and kept productive beta chains. CDR3 protein duplicates are merged, each entry listing the most common genes and DNA. Within this sample are fewer than 550,000 distinct CDR3 sequences, with over 9.5% of them counted one time only. The ten biggest clones cover approximately 14% of the sample.

The research as a whole found: In some patients, the high TCRbeta diversity seen at day 60 was put down to recipient T cells and intrathymic progenitors that had survived conditioning. About two months after transplant, the apparently early recovery of alphabetaT-cell counts reportedly depended on just several hundred clones that had expanded rapidly and came from non-depleted graft cells. Over the following months the frequencies of hyperexpanded clones went down, and after one year T-cell counts and TCRbeta diversity were mostly credited to newly produced T cells.

This sample's treatment or condition label indicates: allogeneic hematopoietic cell transplantation with graft depleted of TCRalphabeta T cells and CD19 B cells. The children who served as transplant recipients had been given grafts of TCRalphabeta/CD19-depleted allogeneic hematopoietic cells. The source of this sequence is a female patient between 2 and 15 years old who had a stem cell transplant for aplastic anemia, so the T cells may come from the graft donor. The material was PBMCs, mostly from graft donor cells, obtained 180 days after TCRalphabeta/CD19-depleted stem cell transplant. In this chain, TRBV7-9 is recombined with TRBJ1-1; the D gene cannot be named for sure. The bases are TGTGCCAGCAGCTTATGGGCGACGTCGGGAATGGACACTGAAGCTTTCTTT. Translation gives CASSLWATSGMDTEAFF.